This TCR beta chain was sequenced for a study of neoadjuvant nivolumab and ipilimumab in lung cancer. The assay was immunoSEQ multiplex PCR, and TCRdb's table has in-frame clones only and misses some. The profile covers roughly 39,000 clones, with 85% to 90% appearing a single time and approximately 3.4% taken by the ten largest. CDR1 and CDR2 from the germline V gene are SGHTA and FQGNSA. This CDR3 has 17 residues. V was clipped by 4 bases and J by 5 bases; unmatched bases: 7. This sequence was found in an adult with non-small cell lung cancer. This sequence joins TRBV7-2 and TRBJ2-5; TRBD2 matches at 16 bases. The sequences come from peripheral blood, collected before neoadjuvant nivolumab, alone or with ipilimumab. The CDR3 here is CASSWGLAGGRGETQYF. CDR3 coding DNA: TGTGCCAGCAGCTGGGGACTAGCGGGAGGGCGCGGTGAGACCCAGTACTTC.